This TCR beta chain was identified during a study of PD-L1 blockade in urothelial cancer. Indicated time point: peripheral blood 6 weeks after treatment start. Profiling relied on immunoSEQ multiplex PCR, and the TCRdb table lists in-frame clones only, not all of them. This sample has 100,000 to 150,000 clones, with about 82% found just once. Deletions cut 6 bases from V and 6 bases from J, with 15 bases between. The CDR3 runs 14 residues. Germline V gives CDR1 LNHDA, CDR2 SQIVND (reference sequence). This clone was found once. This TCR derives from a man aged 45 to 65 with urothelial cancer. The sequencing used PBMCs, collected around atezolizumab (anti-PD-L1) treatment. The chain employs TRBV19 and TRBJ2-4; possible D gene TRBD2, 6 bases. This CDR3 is CASSPPRRGNIQYF. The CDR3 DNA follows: TGTGCCAGTAGCCCCCCCAGGCGGGGAAACATTCAGTACTTC.